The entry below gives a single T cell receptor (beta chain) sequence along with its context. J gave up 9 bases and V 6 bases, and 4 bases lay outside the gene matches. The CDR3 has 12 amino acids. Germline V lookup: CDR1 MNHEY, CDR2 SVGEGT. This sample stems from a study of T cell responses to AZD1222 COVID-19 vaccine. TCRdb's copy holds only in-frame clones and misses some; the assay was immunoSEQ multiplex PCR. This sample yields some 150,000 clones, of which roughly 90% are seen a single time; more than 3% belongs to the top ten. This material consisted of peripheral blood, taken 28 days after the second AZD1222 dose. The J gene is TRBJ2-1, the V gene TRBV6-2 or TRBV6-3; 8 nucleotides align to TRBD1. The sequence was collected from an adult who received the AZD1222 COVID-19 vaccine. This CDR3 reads CASSDRGGEQFF. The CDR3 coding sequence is TGTGCCAGCAGCGACAGGGGCGGTGAGCAGTTCTTC.